The text below deals with one T cell receptor (beta chain). The data belong to a study of blood T cell repertoires in COVID-19. At the level of the study: Samples of COVID-19 (acute and convalescent) were obtained from the United States, Italy and Spain. Sample material is recorded as cDNA or gDNA derived from T cells, B-cell-depleted T cells, or PBMCs.

This CDR3 comprises 13 residues. The V and J ends lost 3 bases and 4 bases respectively, with 10 bases between them. Per germline, CDR1 LNHDA and CDR2 SQIVND (reference sequence). Original methodology: Cell counts per sample came from amplifying reference gene primers. The protocol was immunoSEQ multiplex PCR, while the TCRdb copy is restricted to in-frame clones and leaves out a portion. The DNA was the basis for D and trimming; V, J and clone size are from that table. The sample has a few hundred thousand clones, around 85% seen once; the top ten hold 6.5% to 8.5%. Sequencing used PBMCs or T cells enriched from blood (not recorded which). This sequence originates from an older woman who had recovered from COVID-19. The genes are TRBV19 and TRBJ2-7, with D tentatively TRBD1 (5 bases). In nucleotides, the CDR3 is TGTGCCAGTAGTATCCGTGACAGTTACGAGCAGTACTTC. This gives the protein CASSIRDSYEQYF.